This entry lists 15 T cell receptor beta chains sequenced from one sample in a study of Graves' ophthalmopathy and Graves' hyperthyroidism. Amplifying from RNA transcripts, the study obtained TCR beta CDR3 regions. An opening RT-PCR round employed HTBI primers and preceded a second-round multiplex PCR. TCRdb itself ran the multiplex PCR reads through MiXCR, one entry per CDR3 protein. The sample lists roughly 600,000 distinct CDR3 sequences, about two fifths seen once, with 4% to 5% in the top ten. Source material: peripheral blood or thyroid tissue (not recorded which). The source is an adult man with Graves' hyperthyroidism.

The chain joins TRBV12-3 or TRBV12-4 to TRBJ2-3, with a possible D match to TRBD2 (6 bases). Deletions cut 6 bases from V and 5 bases from J, with 12 bases between. The CDR3 runs 13 residues. CDR3 amino acids: CASSLRRGDTQYF. The CDR3 nucleotides are TGTGCCAGCAGCCTCAGGAGGGGAGATACGCAGTATTTT.

In its sample, this clonotype was seen many times. The genes are TRBV7-6 and TRBJ2-7, with TRBD2 matching 7 bases. The CDR3 is made up of 15 amino acids. After removal of 3 bases from V and 4 bases from J, the junction contained 9 bases not matched to a gene. The V gene's germline CDR1 is SGHVS and CDR2 FNYEAQ. DNA of the CDR3: TGTGCCAGCAGCTTGGGGGGGGACTCCATATACGAGCAGTACTTC. Its translation: CASSLGGDSIYEQYF.

This clonotype has at least ten counts. The chain joins TRBV12-3 or TRBV12-4 to TRBJ1-1; no definite D call. The CDR3 is 14 residues long. V lost 3 bases, J lost 6 bases, and 14 bases lay in between. The CDR3 DNA sequence: TGTGCCAGCAGTTTCCACCGGGAGGGTGCTGAAGCTTTCTTT. Translated, it gives CASSFHREGAEAFF.

In the case of this clonotype: Since a much larger clone is just one base distant, this may be a read error. The chain carries TRBV3-1 and TRBJ2-7; 8 bases are shared with TRBD1. The germline V gene has CDR1 LGHDT and CDR2 YNNKEL (reference sequence). The junction had 9 bases not matched to a gene; V was cut back by 8 bases and J by 6 bases. The CDR3 extends over 13 amino acids. The CDR3 bases are TGTGCCAGCGGCCCCGGGACAGGACCCGAGCAGTACTTC. This sequence encodes CASGPGTGPEQYF.

This clonotype was detected ten times or more. This chain uses TRBV29-1 with TRBJ1-4, with TRBD1 as a possible D gene (5 bases). V was clipped by 3 bases and J by 7 bases, with 12 bases between them. Germline assignment: CDR1 SQVTM and CDR2 ANQGSEA. This CDR3 spans 13 amino acids. The CDR3 nucleotides are TGCAGCGTTGAGACAGCCGAGAGTGAAAAACTGTTTTTT. This encodes CSVETAESEKLFF.

This clonotype came up many times. This chain links TRBV4-1 with TRBJ1-1; the D is unclear. Germline V gene sequence: CDR1 MGHRA, CDR2 YSYEKL. The CDR3 covers 13 residues. V was shortened by 1 base and J by 8 bases, with 11 bases between the two germline ends. CDR3 DNA sequence: TGCGCCAGCAGCCAAGGTTACGGGCGCGAAGCTTTCTTT. Translated, it gives CASSQGYGREAFF.

The chain is built from TRBV29-1 and TRBJ1-1, with D maybe TRBD1 (5 bases). This CDR3 has 14 amino acids. The germline V gene has CDR1 SQVTM and CDR2 ANQGSEA. The CDR3 sequence: CSVRRGEENTEAFF. CDR3 nucleotide sequence: TGCAGTGTCAGACGGGGGGAGGAGAACACTGAAGCTTTCTTT. Together with reference TRBV29-1 and TRBJ1-1, the CDR3 gives the full variable domain: SAVISQKPSRDICQRGTSLTIQCQVDSQVTMMFWYRQQPGQSLTLIATANQGSEATYESGFVIDKFPISRPNLTFSTLTVSNMSPEDSSIYLCSVRRGEENTEAFFGQGTRLTVV.

Of note for this clonotype: A much more abundant neighbour one base away suggests this may be a read error. The chain uses TRBV4-1 and TRBJ1-2; 8 nucleotides align to TRBD1. Germline V CDR1 and CDR2: MGHRA, YSYEKL. The CDR3 runs 14 residues. The CDR3 here is CASSQGQANCGYTF. The CDR3 DNA follows: TGCGCCAGCAGCCAGGGACAGGCTAACTGTGGCTACACCTTC.

This clonotype has more than one count but fewer than ten. V gene TRBV2 combines with J gene TRBJ2-7, with a weak D call TRBD1 (6 bases). This CDR3 spans 16 amino acids. Germline V CDR1 and CDR2: SNHLY, FYNNEI. V was trimmed by 8 bases and J by 5 bases, leaving 25 bases between them. Written as DNA, the CDR3 is TGTGCCAGCTCAGCCGGGACAATCAGTTTTTGGGACGAGCAGTACTTC. It codes for CASSAGTISFWDEQYF.

V is TRBV30 and J is TRBJ2-7; no firm D call. There are 11 residues in the CDR3. Trimming stripped 2 bases from V and 4 bases from J, with 6 bases between. Germline CDR1 reads GTSNPN; CDR2 reads SVGIG (reference sequence). DNA for the CDR3: TGTGCCTGGAGTAACCGGTACGAGCAGTACTTC. Encoded protein: CAWSNRYEQYF.

Ten or more counts support this clonotype. The chain employs TRBV2 and TRBJ1-4; a possible D gene is TRBD1 (5 bases). Germline V gene lookup returns CDR1 SNHLY and CDR2 FYNNEI. This CDR3 region has 16 residues. Trimming removed 6 bases from V and 10 bases from J, with 24 bases in between. The CDR3 here is CASRARQLSAGGKLFF. In DNA, the CDR3 is TGTGCCAGCAGGGCTAGACAGCTGTCGGCTGGGGGAAAACTGTTTTTT.

This clonotype appeared many times. This chain joins TRBV29-1 and TRBJ1-2; 8 bases match TRBD1. The V segment lost 7 bases and the J segment 7 bases; nucleotides outside the gene matches: 8. The CDR3 consists of 12 residues. CDR1 SQVTM and CDR2 ANQGSEA come from the germline V gene. The CDR3 reads CSGTDRASGYTF. The CDR3 DNA sequence: TGCAGCGGCACGGACAGGGCATCTGGCTACACCTTC.

CDR3 nucleotide sequence: TGTGCCAGTAGTAAGGACAGGACCTCTAAGCAGTTCTTC. Its translation is CASSKDRTSKQFF. The rearrangement joins TRBV19 to TRBJ2-1, with 7 bases matching TRBD1. This CDR3 is built from 13 residues. Germline values: CDR1 LNHDA, CDR2 SQIVND (reference sequence). J lost 11 bases, V lost 4 bases, and 8 bases had no gene match.

The table lists this clonotype with many counts. A read error may explain this, as a much larger clone is one base away. The gene calls are TRBV7-3 and TRBJ2-2; TRBD2 might be the D (7 bases). Between the trimmed V and J ends, which lost 5 bases and 1 base, there was a span of 14 bases. The CDR3 is 16 amino acids. The germline CDR1 and CDR2 sequences are SGHTA and FQGTGA. The CDR3, as DNA: TGTGCCAGCAGCCAGAACGGGGGGCGGAACACCGGGGAGCTGTTTTTT. This translates into CASSQNGGRNTGELFF.

This clonotype was picked up many times. The CDR3 here is CASSLGLGQGVGETQYF. The CDR3 nucleotides read TGCGCCAGCAGCTTGGGTCTGGGACAGGGGGTCGGAGAGACCCAGTACTTC. The J gene is TRBJ2-5, the V gene TRBV5-1; 11 positions match TRBD1. This CDR3 is built from 17 residues. V dropped 0 bases and J dropped 4; count of bases not matched to a gene: 8. CDR1 SGHRS and CDR2 YFSETQ come from the germline V gene. Drawing the rest from reference TRBV5-1 and TRBJ2-5, the complete variable domain is KAGVTQTPRYLIKTRGQQVTLSCSPISGHRSVSWYQQTPGQGLQFLFEYFSETQRNKGNFPGRFSGRQFSNSRSEMNVSTLELGDSALYLCASSLGLGQGVGETQYFGPGTRLLVL.